Described below is a single T cell receptor (beta chain) sequence and its context. Clones were read by immunoSEQ multiplex PCR, and TCRdb kept only the in-frame ones, dropping some. Altogether approximately 98,000 clones are present, about 85% being singletons, with the ten largest covering about 4%. This entry is derived from a study of blood T cell repertoires in COVID-19. Background on the study: Acute-phase and convalescent COVID-19 samples originated in the United States, Italy and Spain.

Sequences were obtained from peripheral blood. This receptor was identified in a woman in her 70s with acute or convalescent COVID-19.

This CDR3 reads CASSQQGALPKSSGNTIYF. In nucleotides, the CDR3 is TGTGCCAGCTCACAACAGGGGGCTCTCCCTAAAAGCTCTGGAAACACCATATATTTT. J is TRBJ1-3 and V is TRBV18, with 9 bases aligning to TRBD1. Germline CDR1 KGHSH, CDR2 LQKENI. V shed 4 bases, J shed 0 bases, and the junction held 13 bases outside the gene matches. This CDR3 has 19 residues.